This T cell receptor beta chain derives from a study of blood T cell repertoires in COVID-19. With V trimmed by 4 bases and J by 0 bases, 10 bases remained unmatched. Germline values: CDR1 SGDLS, CDR2 YYNGEE. This CDR3 has 17 amino acids. TCRdb keeps only in-frame clones here, not all; method: immunoSEQ multiplex PCR. The table shows fewer than 350,000 clones, with approximately 90% occurring only once. This chain uses TRBV9 with TRBJ1-3; 7 bases map to TRBD1. Material for sequencing was peripheral blood. The receptor was isolated from a man in his forties with acute or convalescent COVID-19. The CDR3 is CASSPRQGQYSGNTIYF. CDR3 nucleotides: TGTGCCAGCAGCCCCCGACAGGGACAGTACTCTGGAAACACCATATATTTT.